This T cell receptor (beta chain) was sequenced in a study of shared T cell receptors in the human thymus. V gave up 0 bases and J gave up 4 bases, with 12 bases separating them. CDR3 length: 15 residues. The germline CDR1 and CDR2 sequences are MGHRA and YSYEKL. Some clones are missing from TCRdb's copy, which holds only in-frame ones; the method was immunoSEQ multiplex PCR. The data contain fewer than 700,000 clones, 85% to 90% of them singletons. The data were also submitted as part of a second study, on human thymus T cells. That paper notes: Donors consisted of healthy Finnish infants (having corrective surgery for congenital heart defects). The source of the thymus tissue was resections taken during corrective heart surgery. Apparent bias marked the V and J gene usage of thymic and blood repertoires. Unrelated individuals were reported by related research to share highly overlapping thymic repertoires.

V usage is TRBV4-1 and J usage is TRBJ2-5, with D perhaps TRBD1 (7 bases). The sequence derives from a boy under three years old with a congenital heart defect. Sequenced input: thymocytes. The CDR3 spells CASSQERDSRETQYF. The CDR3 nucleotides are TGCGCCAGCAGCCAAGAGCGGGACAGTCGAGAGACCCAGTACTTC.